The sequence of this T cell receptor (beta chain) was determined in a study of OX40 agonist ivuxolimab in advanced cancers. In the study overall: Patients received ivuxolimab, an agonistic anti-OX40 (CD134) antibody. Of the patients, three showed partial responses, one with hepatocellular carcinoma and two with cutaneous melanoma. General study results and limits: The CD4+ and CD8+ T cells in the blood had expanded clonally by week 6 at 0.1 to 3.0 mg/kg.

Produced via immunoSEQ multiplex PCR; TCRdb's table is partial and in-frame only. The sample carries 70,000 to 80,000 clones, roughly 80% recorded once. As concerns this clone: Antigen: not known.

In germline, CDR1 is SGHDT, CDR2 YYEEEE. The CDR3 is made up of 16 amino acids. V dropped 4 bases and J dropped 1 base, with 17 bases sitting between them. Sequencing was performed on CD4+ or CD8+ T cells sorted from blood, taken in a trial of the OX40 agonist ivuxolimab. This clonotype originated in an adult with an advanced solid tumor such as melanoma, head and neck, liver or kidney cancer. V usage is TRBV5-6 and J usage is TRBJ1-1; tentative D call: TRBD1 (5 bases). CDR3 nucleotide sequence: TGTGCCAGCAGCCCAGACAGTCCCTACAAGAACACTGAAGCTTTCTTT. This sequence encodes CASSPDSPYKNTEAFF.